Listed here are 27 T cell receptor beta chains from one sample, sequenced in a study of shared clonotypes between healthy human individuals. TCRdb's copy holds only in-frame clones and misses some; the assay was immunoSEQ multiplex PCR. Of just over 95,000 clones detected, around two thirds appear once; the ten largest clones hold roughly 40%. The specimen sequenced was memory CD8+ T cells sorted from blood. Sample subset: CD45RO+ cells pooled with CCR7-negative TemRA cells. Receptors were obtained from a man aged 30-40 years in good health.

This clone was detected many times. The chain recombines TRBV19 with TRBJ2-7; D might be TRBD2 (5 bases). Per germline, CDR1 LNHDA and CDR2 SQIVND (reference sequence). V was trimmed by 0 bases and J by 2 bases, leaving 8 bases between them. This CDR3 is built from 14 residues. In nucleotides, the CDR3 is TGTGCCAGTAGTATAGACGGGATTGCCTACGAGCAGTACTTC. Residues: CASSIDGIAYEQYF.

V usage is TRBV7-8 and J usage is TRBJ2-3, with 10 bases that match TRBD1. The germline V gene encodes CDR1 SGHVS and CDR2 FQNEAQ. V lost 0 bases to trimming and J lost 4 bases; unmatched junction nucleotides: 4. This CDR3 has 16 residues. In DNA, the CDR3 is TGTGCCAGCAGCTTAGCCGGGACAGGGGTTTCAGATACGCAGTATTTT. This encodes CASSLAGTGVSDTQYF. The full variable domain, with the rest looked up from reference TRBV7-8 and TRBJ2-3, is GAGVSQSPRYKVAKRGQDVALRCDPISGHVSLFWYQQALGQGPEFLTYFQNEAQLDKSGLPSDRFFAERPEGSVSTLKIQRTQQEDSAVYLCASSLAGTGVSDTQYFGPGTRLTVL.

The rearrangement uses TRBV11-2 and TRBJ2-5; 7 nucleotides align to TRBD1. Germline V lookup: CDR1 SGHAT, CDR2 FQNNGV. This CDR3 comprises 15 residues. Trimming at V came to 1 base and at J to 5 bases, leaving 7 bases not matched to a gene. The CDR3 DNA reads TGTGCCAGCAGCTTAGCCTCCACAGGGGCGGAGACCCAGTACTTC. This gives the protein CASSLASTGAETQYF.

The genes are TRBV9 and TRBJ2-1; maybe TRBD2 (6 bases). V was shortened by 1 base and J by 9 bases, with 17 bases between the two germline ends. CDR3 length: 15 residues. In germline, CDR1 is SGDLS, CDR2 YYNGEE. CDR3 sequence (DNA): TGTGCCAGCAGCGTACTTTTGGCCGGGGGAACTGAGCAGTTCTTC. It yields the protein CASSVLLAGGTEQFF.

V usage is TRBV10-2 and J usage is TRBJ2-2; D not resolved. The CDR3 contains 15 residues. Per the germline V gene, CDR1 is WSHSY and CDR2 is SAAADI. V lost 7 bases and J 0 bases, leaving 12 bases between the germline ends. CDR3 coding DNA: TGCGCCAGCACTCCCCTCGAAACGAACACCGGGGAGCTGTTTTTT. This sequence encodes CASTPLETNTGELFF.

The gene calls are TRBV6-1 and TRBJ2-6; D gene unclear. The V gene's germline CDR1 is MNHNS and CDR2 SASEGT. The CDR3 has 14 amino acids. Deletions cut 6 bases from V and 0 bases from J, with 6 bases between. The CDR3 is CASSPHSGANVLTF. The CDR3 DNA sequence: TGTGCCAGCAGCCCCCACTCTGGGGCCAACGTCCTGACTTTC.

In its sample, this clone was seen many times. This chain uses TRBV15 with TRBJ2-7; either TRBD1 or TRBD2 may supply D (6 bases each). Germline V gene lookup returns CDR1 LNHNV and CDR2 YYDKDF (reference sequence). The CDR3 is made up of 16 amino acids. V lost 4 bases and J lost 5, with 21 bases in between. CDR3 protein: CATSKGRDTDGDEQYF. The CDR3 DNA reads TGTGCCACCAGCAAGGGGCGGGACACGGACGGGGACGAGCAGTACTTC.

This clone was observed once. The chain combines TRBV10-3 with TRBJ2-1, with D unresolved. In germline, CDR1 is ENHRY, CDR2 SYGVKD. Trimming removed 3 bases at V and 4 bases at J, with 4 bases between. The CDR3 sequence is 12 residues long. CDR3 residues: CAISEKYNEQFF. For the CDR3, the DNA is TGTGCCATCAGTGAAAAGTACAATGAGCAGTTCTTC.

The CDR3 region is CASRYGTSVDNEQFF. CDR3 DNA sequence: TGCGCCAGCAGGTACGGGACTAGCGTTGACAATGAGCAGTTCTTC. The chain employs TRBV23-1 and TRBJ2-1, with 10 bases that match TRBD2. TRBV23-1 has ORF status, its function being uncertain. The CDR3 contains 15 residues. The junction had 7 bases not matched to a gene; V was cut back by 6 bases and J by 5 bases.

The chain has TRBV5-6 and TRBJ2-7, with D possibly being TRBD1 (5 bases). CDR1 SGHDT and CDR2 YYEEEE come from the germline V gene. Trimming left V 0 bases short and J 5 bases short, with 15 bases between. CDR3 length: 15 amino acids. For the CDR3, the DNA is TGTGCCAGCAGCTTGGCGGCAGGGCTTTATCACGAGCAGTACTTC. Translated: CASSLAAGLYHEQYF.

The V gene is TRBV5-5, the J gene TRBJ2-1; the D gene could be TRBD1 or TRBD2 (5 bases each). Germline assignment: CDR1 SGHKS and CDR2 YYEKEE (reference sequence). Trimming took off 2 bases at V and 4 bases at J, with 13 bases between the two ends. This CDR3 contains 15 residues. The CDR3 DNA is TGTGCCAGCAGCTTAACGGGGCCGGGGTACAATGAGCAGTTCTTC. It specifies CASSLTGPGYNEQFF.

The V and J genes are TRBV6-5 and TRBJ2-1; D possibly uses TRBD1 or TRBD2 (6 bases each). This CDR3 comprises 15 residues. Trimming took off 7 bases at V and 5 bases at J, with 18 bases between the two ends. From germline, CDR1 is MNHEY and CDR2 SVGAGI. CDR3 region: CASTLNRGANNEQFF. The CDR3 DNA is TGTGCCAGCACCTTAAATAGGGGGGCGAACAATGAGCAGTTCTTC.

In this sample, this clone turned up a few times. This chain joins TRBV11-2 and TRBJ2-7, with D unresolved. CDR1 SGHAT and CDR2 FQNNGV come from the germline V gene. This CDR3 has 18 residues. Trimming left V 5 bases short and J 2 bases short, with 25 bases between. The CDR3 loop reads CASSPSRLSTTRTYEQYF. The CDR3 DNA reads TGTGCCAGCAGCCCCAGCCGGTTAAGTACGACCCGGACCTACGAGCAGTACTTC.

The chain joins TRBV7-8 to TRBJ1-1; the D gene is possibly TRBD1 (5 bases). The germline gives CDR1 SGHVS, CDR2 FQNEAQ. Trimming took 0 bases from V and 10 from J, leaving 12 bases between them. The length of the CDR3 is 13 residues. The CDR3 DNA reads TGTGCCAGCAGCTTAGCCGAGGGGAGGGGAGCTTTCTTT. As protein: CASSLAEGRGAFF. The full variable domain, with the rest looked up from reference TRBV7-8 and TRBJ1-1, is GAGVSQSPRYKVAKRGQDVALRCDPISGHVSLFWYQQALGQGPEFLTYFQNEAQLDKSGLPSDRFFAERPEGSVSTLKIQRTQQEDSAVYLCASSLAEGRGAFFGQGTRLTVV.

This clone showed up just a few times. The rearrangement uses TRBV6-1 and TRBJ2-7; TRBD2 aligns across 8 bases. CDR3 length equals 15 residues. The germline V gene encodes CDR1 MNHNS and CDR2 SASEGT. The V and J ends lost 1 base and 3 bases, in that order; junction bases with no gene match: 5. CDR3 coding DNA: TGTGCCAGCAGTGAAGGGGCTAGCGGGCACTACGAGCAGTACTTC. This codes for CASSEGASGHYEQYF.

In its sample, this clone was seen a few times. This chain uses TRBV6-5 with TRBJ2-1; TRBD2 is a possible D gene (5 bases). The CDR3 contains 14 residues. Germline V gene data show CDR1 as MNHEY and CDR2 as SVGAGI. Deletions cut 5 bases from V and 3 bases from J, with 11 bases between. DNA for the CDR3: TGTGCCAGCAGTCGGGGAGCGTTCTACAATGAGCAGTTCTTC. Protein product: CASSRGAFYNEQFF.

The gene calls are TRBV19 and TRBJ2-2; D unclear. The V and J ends lost 5 bases and 1 base respectively, with 20 bases between them. Germline lookup yields CDR1 LNHDA and CDR2 SQIVND (reference sequence). This CDR3 has 18 amino acids. CDR3 sequence: CASSPQLLRALNTGELFF. CDR3 sequence (DNA): TGTGCCAGTAGTCCACAACTACTCCGCGCCTTGAACACCGGGGAGCTGTTTTTT.

Only a few counts were recorded for this clone. V is TRBV4-3 and J is TRBJ1-3, with D unresolved. From germline, CDR1 is LGHNA and CDR2 YSLEER. CDR3 size: 15 residues. Trimming stripped 4 bases from V and 0 bases from J, with 10 bases between. For the CDR3, the DNA is TGCGCCAGCAGCCCCGGAACCAACTCTGGAAACACCATATATTTT. The encoded protein is CASSPGTNSGNTIYF.

This clone was observed a single time. The chain is built from TRBV10-3 and TRBJ2-3; D may correspond to TRBD1 or TRBD2 (5 bases each). The CDR3 has 14 amino acids. Germline V gene data show CDR1 as ENHRY and CDR2 as SYGVKD. The V end was cut by 2 bases, the J end by 4 bases, with 10 bases between. CDR3 DNA sequence: TGTGCCATCAGTGAGGGTGGGGGTGCAGATACGCAGTATTTT. Its translation: CAISEGGGADTQYF.

This clone has more than one count but fewer than ten. The chain joins TRBV6-4 to TRBJ2-1; D may correspond to TRBD1 or TRBD2 (6 bases each). Germline V lookup: CDR1 MRHNA, CDR2 SNTAGT. Trimming left V 4 bases short and J 9 bases short, with 13 bases between. This CDR3 has 13 residues. The DNA for the CDR3 is TGTGCCAGCAGTGTTTCGGGGGCTAGTGAGCAGTTCTTC. Translated, it gives CASSVSGASEQFF.

The chain joins TRBV28 to TRBJ2-2; no definite D call. Trimming shortened V by 10 bases and J by 7 bases, and 13 bases separated the two germline ends. The CDR3 contains 12 residues. In germline, CDR1 is MDHEN, CDR2 SYDVKM. CDR3 sequence: CATGTLNGELFF. The CDR3 region has the DNA TGTGCCACCGGCACGTTGAACGGGGAGCTGTTTTTT. Full variable domain (remainder filled in from reference TRBV28 and TRBJ2-2): DVKVTQSSRYLVKRTGEKVFLECVQDMDHENMFWYRQDPGLGLRLIYFSYDVKMKEKGDIPEGYSVSREKKERFSLILESASTNQTSMYLCATGTLNGELFFGEGSRLTVL.

Note on this clone: One end of the junction fails to match germline, which may point to a read error. V gene TRBV2 combines with J gene TRBJ2-2; TRBD1 matches at 8 bases. Germline V CDR1 and CDR2: SNHLY, FYNNEI. This CDR3 comprises 16 residues. The CDR3 DNA reads as TGTGCCAGCAGTGACCTCCGGACAGGGAACCCCGGGGAGCTGTTTTTT. It codes for CASSDLRTGNPGELFF. The variable domain in full, completed from reference TRBV2 and TRBJ2-2, reads EPEVTQTPSHQVTQMGQEVILRCVPISNHLYFYWYRQILGQKVEFLVSFYNNEISEKSEIFDDQFSVERPDGSNFTLKIRSTKLEDSAMYFCASSDLRTGNPGELFFGEGSRLTVL.

V is TRBV5-5 and J is TRBJ2-2; D is undetermined. Germline V gene sequence: CDR1 SGHKS, CDR2 YYEKEE (reference sequence). The CDR3 is 13 amino acids. Trimming shortened V by 4 bases and J by 5 bases, and 9 bases separated the two germline ends. In DNA, the CDR3 is TGTGCCAGCAGCCCGGTCGCGACCGGGGAGCTGTTTTTT. This translates into CASSPVATGELFF.

The chain recombines TRBV6-6 with TRBJ1-1; D is perhaps TRBD1 (5 bases). Trimming took off 8 bases at V and 5 bases at J, with 18 bases between the two ends. CDR3 size: 14 residues. Germline CDR1 reads MNHNY; CDR2 reads SVGAGI (reference sequence). This chain's CDR3 is CASGTNKGRTEAFF. CDR3 DNA sequence: TGTGCCAGCGGAACTAACAAGGGACGGACTGAAGCTTTCTTT.

This chain links TRBV7-9 with TRBJ2-3; D not resolved. The CDR3 covers 14 residues. The germline gives CDR1 SEHNR, CDR2 FQNEAQ (reference sequence). Trimming stripped 1 base from V and 2 bases from J, with 7 bases between. CDR3 region: CASSLESDTDTQYF. The CDR3 bases are TGTGCCAGCAGCTTAGAGTCGGACACAGATACGCAGTATTTT.

Many counts were recorded for this clone. CDR3 sequence reads: CSVEDLGNTYNEQFF. DNA for the CDR3: TGCAGCGTTGAAGACCTGGGGAACACCTACAATGAGCAGTTCTTC. This chain joins TRBV29-1 and TRBJ2-1; D call uncertain. V was clipped by 0 bases and J by 2 bases, with 11 bases between them. Germline V lookup: CDR1 SQVTM, CDR2 ANQGSEA. CDR3 length: 15 residues.

This clone was detected once. The chain has TRBV6-1 and TRBJ2-7; 8 nucleotides agree with TRBD1. The germline V gene encodes CDR1 MNHNS and CDR2 SASEGT. V lost 4 bases, J lost 4 bases, and 9 bases stayed unmatched. This CDR3 is 15 amino acids long. This CDR3 is CASSVAGGRQYEQYF. The CDR3 DNA sequence: TGTGCCAGCAGTGTGGCAGGGGGCAGACAGTACGAGCAGTACTTC.